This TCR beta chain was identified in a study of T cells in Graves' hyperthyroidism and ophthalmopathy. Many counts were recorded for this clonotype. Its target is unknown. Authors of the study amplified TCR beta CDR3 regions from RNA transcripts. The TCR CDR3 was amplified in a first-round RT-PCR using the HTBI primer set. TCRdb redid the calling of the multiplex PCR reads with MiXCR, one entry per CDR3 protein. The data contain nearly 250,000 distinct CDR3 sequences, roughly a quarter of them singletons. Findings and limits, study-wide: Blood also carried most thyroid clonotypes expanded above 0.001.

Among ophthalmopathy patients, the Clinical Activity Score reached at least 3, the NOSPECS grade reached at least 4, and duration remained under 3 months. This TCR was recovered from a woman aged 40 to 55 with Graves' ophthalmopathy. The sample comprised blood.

The CDR3 region has the DNA TGCAGTGCTAGAGATGGGGTAGCGGGAGGGCTCAACGAGCAGTACTTC. Translation: CSARDGVAGGLNEQYF. This chain links TRBV20-1 with TRBJ2-7; TRBD2 agrees at 11 bases. Germline CDR1 DFQATT, CDR2 SNEGSKA (reference sequence). There are 16 residues in the CDR3. V gave up 0 bases and J gave up 5 bases; unmatched junction bases: 9.